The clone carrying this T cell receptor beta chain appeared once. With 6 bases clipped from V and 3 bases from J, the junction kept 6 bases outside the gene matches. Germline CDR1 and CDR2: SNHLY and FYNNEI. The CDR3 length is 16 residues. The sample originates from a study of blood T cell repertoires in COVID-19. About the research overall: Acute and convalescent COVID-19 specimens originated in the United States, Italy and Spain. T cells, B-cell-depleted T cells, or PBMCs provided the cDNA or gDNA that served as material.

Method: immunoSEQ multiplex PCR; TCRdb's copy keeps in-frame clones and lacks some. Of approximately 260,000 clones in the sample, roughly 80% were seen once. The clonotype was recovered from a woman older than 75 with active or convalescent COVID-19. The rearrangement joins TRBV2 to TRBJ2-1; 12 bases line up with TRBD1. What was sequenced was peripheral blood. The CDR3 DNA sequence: TGTGCCAGCAGGAAAGGGACAGGGGGCCACTACAATGAGCAGTTCTTC. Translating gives CASRKGTGGHYNEQFF.